The 15 T cell receptor beta chains below come from one sample, sequenced in a study of post-analysis software for immune sequencing data. Study conclusions and caveats: Five or six TRBV segments (TRBV5-6, TRBV5-1 and TRBV20-1 among them) occurred more frequently in patients than in controls.

No antigen has been assigned to these receptors. The TCR beta cDNA libraries contained unique molecular identifiers. MiXCR, applied by TCRdb to the PCR reads, yields one record per CDR3 protein. The sample includes about 760,000 distinct CDR3 sequences, roughly 27% seen only once; the top ten take more than 0.55%. The sequenced sample was blood. Receptor source: a girl aged 10 to 17 with multiple sclerosis.

The V and J genes are TRBV21-1 and TRBJ2-1; the table calls TRBD1, which could not be checked here. TRBV21-1 is designated a pseudogene. The CDR3 totals 14 residues. CDR3 in amino acids: CANLDRENENEQFF. In DNA, the CDR3 is TGTGCCAACCTAGACAGGGAGAATGAGAATGAGCAGTTCTTC.

The J gene is TRBJ2-7, the V gene TRBV27; 9 bases match TRBD1. CDR1 MNHEY and CDR2 SMNVEV come from the germline V gene (reference sequence). The CDR3 has 12 residues. Trimming removed 5 bases from V and 12 bases from J; junction bases left unmatched: 8. The CDR3 here is CASSPGTGRGYF. The DNA for the CDR3 is TGTGCCAGCAGTCCAGGGACAGGGAGAGGGTACTTC.

The V and J genes are TRBV2 and TRBJ2-5; D uncertain. Trimming cost V 10 bases and J 9 bases, with 12 bases left between them. CDR1 SNHLY and CDR2 FYNNEI come from the germline V gene. The CDR3 loop spans 10 amino acids. The CDR3 sequence: CAIHIEAQYF. CDR3 in DNA: TGTGCCATTCATATCGAGGCCCAGTACTTC.

Concerning this clonotype: Since no conserved phenylalanine or tryptophan closes the CDR3, a read error is the likely cause. This chain's CDR3 is CASSLSGTGASGSQETQYC. In DNA, the CDR3 is TGCGCCAGCAGCTTGTCCGGGACAGGGGCTTCGGGAAGCCAAGAGACCCAGTACTGC. The genes are TRBV5-1 and TRBJ2-5; TRBD1 aligns across 10 bases. J gave up 1 base and V 1 base, and 13 bases lay outside the gene matches. Per the germline V gene, CDR1 is SGHRS and CDR2 is YFSETQ. The CDR3 has 19 amino acids.

Notes on this clonotype: Possible read error: a much larger clone is one base away. This chain uses TRBV29-1 with TRBJ2-1; TRBD2 aligns across 11 bases. Germline lookup yields CDR1 SQVTM and CDR2 ANQGSEA. The length of the CDR3 is 15 residues. Unmatched junction bases numbered 9, after V lost 3 bases and J lost 8 bases. The CDR3 bases are TGCAGCGTTGATTTGTGGCTAGCGGGAGGTGATGAGCAGTTCTTC. As protein: CSVDLWLAGGDEQFF.

The chain combines TRBV5-1 with TRBJ1-1, with a tentative D call TRBD1 (5 bases). The V gene's germline CDR1 is SGHRS and CDR2 YFSETQ. Trimming took off 4 bases at V and 5 bases at J, with 12 bases between the two ends. This CDR3 has 13 residues. The CDR3 is CASSTQTETEAFF. The CDR3 nucleotides are TGCGCCAGCAGCACACAGACAGAAACTGAAGCTTTCTTT.

The J gene is TRBJ1-2, the V gene TRBV3-1; TRBD1 agrees at 9 bases. Germline trimming cut 1 base from V and 5 bases from J; bases unmatched to any gene: 8. The germline CDR1 and CDR2 sequences are LGHDT and YNNKEL (reference sequence). The CDR3 has 16 residues. CDR3 DNA sequence: TGTGCCAGCAGCCAAGTCCATACCGGGACAGGGTATGGCTACACCTTC. Amino acids: CASSQVHTGTGYGYTF.

This clonotype has only one observation. The J gene is TRBJ1-5, the V gene TRBV28; the D gene is possibly TRBD1 (5 bases). This CDR3 is built from 15 residues. With 5 bases removed from V and 2 bases from J, the gap between germline ends came to 13 bases. Germline V CDR1 and CDR2: MDHEN, SYDVKM. The CDR3: CASSDPGGRNQPQHF. As DNA, the CDR3 is TGTGCCAGCAGTGACCCGGGGGGTCGCAATCAGCCCCAGCATTTT.

The chain links TRBV5-1 to TRBJ2-5; D not resolved. Germline assignment: CDR1 SGHRS and CDR2 YFSETQ. V dropped 0 bases and J dropped 5 bases, with 11 bases sitting between them. The CDR3 has 14 residues. DNA of the CDR3: TGCGCCAGCAGCTTGGAGGTTTACGAGGAGACCCAGTACTTC. This encodes CASSLEVYEETQYF.

This chain links TRBV12-3 or TRBV12-4 with TRBJ2-6, with TRBD2 matching 8 bases. V gave up 3 bases and J gave up 0 bases; unmatched junction bases: 1. CDR3 length: 16 residues. This CDR3 is CASSFRGGSGANVLTF. DNA of the CDR3: TGTGCCAGCAGTTTTCGGGGGGGCTCTGGGGCCAACGTCCTGACTTTC.

There are a few counts of this clonotype. This chain uses TRBV6-5 with TRBJ1-2, with no clear D. V was shortened by 8 bases and J by 4 bases, with 11 bases between the two germline ends. CDR1 is MNHEY, CDR2 SVGAGI, per germline. CDR3 length: 12 residues. The CDR3 coding sequence is TGTGCCAGCGGTGCGGGCTCCTATGGCTACACCTTC. This encodes CASGAGSYGYTF.

This clonotype appeared many times. The rearrangement links TRBV20-1 to TRBJ2-1; D is perhaps TRBD2 (5 bases). Trimming cost V 6 bases and J 7 bases, with 13 bases left between them. CDR3 size: 12 residues. Germline loops: CDR1 DFQATT, CDR2 SNEGSKA (reference sequence). Here the CDR3 reads CSAPTLANEQFF. CDR3 DNA sequence: TGCAGTGCCCCGACTCTAGCAAATGAGCAGTTCTTC.

This clonotype was observed at least ten times. J is TRBJ2-1 and V is TRBV7-8; 9 nucleotides line up with TRBD2. Germline V gives CDR1 SGHVS, CDR2 FQNEAQ. This CDR3 region has 15 residues. After removal of 2 bases from V and 8 bases from J, the junction contained 7 bases not matched to a gene. The CDR3 DNA reads TGTGCCAGCAGCTTAAGGCGGGAGGGCCGGGATGAGCAGTTCTTC. Its translation is CASSLRREGRDEQFF.

This clonotype was seen more than once but under ten times. V is TRBV7-6 and J is TRBJ1-1; 10 bases match TRBD1. Losses at the gene ends were 5 bases for V and 4 bases for J; bases not matched to a gene: 7. The germline V gene encodes CDR1 SGHVS and CDR2 FNYEAQ. CDR3 length equals 15 residues. DNA for the CDR3: TGTGCCAGCAGCCGCTTGGGACAGGGGAGCACTGAAGCTTTCTTT. Translating gives CASSRLGQGSTEAFF.

This chain links TRBV7-2 with TRBJ1-1, with D possibly matching TRBD1 (6 bases). V was cut by 3 bases and J by 10 bases, with 24 bases left in between. CDR1 is SGHTA and CDR2 is FQGNSA in the germline V gene. The CDR3 covers 16 residues. CDR3 DNA: TGTGCCAGCAGCTTTCGAAACAGGGCGAAAATACTGGGAGCTTTCTTT. This sequence encodes CASSFRNRAKILGAFF. The whole variable domain, filled in from reference TRBV7-2 and TRBJ1-1, reads GAGVSQSPSNKVTEKGKDVELRCDPISGHTALYWYRQSLGQGLEFLIYFQGNSAPDKSGLPSDRFSAERTGGSVSTLTIQRTQQEDSAVYLCASSFRNRAKILGAFFGQGTRLTVV.